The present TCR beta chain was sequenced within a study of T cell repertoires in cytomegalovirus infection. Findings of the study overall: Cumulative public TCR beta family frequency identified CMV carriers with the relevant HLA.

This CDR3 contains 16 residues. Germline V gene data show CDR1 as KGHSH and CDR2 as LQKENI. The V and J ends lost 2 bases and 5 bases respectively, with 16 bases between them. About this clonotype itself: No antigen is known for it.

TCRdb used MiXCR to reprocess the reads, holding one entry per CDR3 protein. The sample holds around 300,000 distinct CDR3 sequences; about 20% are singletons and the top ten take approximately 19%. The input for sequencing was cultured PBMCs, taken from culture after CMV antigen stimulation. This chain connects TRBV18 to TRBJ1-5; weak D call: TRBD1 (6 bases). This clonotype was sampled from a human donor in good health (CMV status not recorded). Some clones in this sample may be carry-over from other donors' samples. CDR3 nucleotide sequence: TGTGCCAGCTCACCATATATCACAGGGCCGGATCAGCCCCAGCATTTT. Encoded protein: CASSPYITGPDQPQHF.